This TCR beta chain was sequenced in a study of T cell responses to AZD1222 COVID-19 vaccine. On the study more broadly: Some second doses came at about 4 weeks and others at about 12 weeks; these were pooled. Study-wide findings and caveats: At baseline, just a handful of AZD1222 recipients tested seropositive. Two AZD1222 administrations were followed by greater Spike-specific TCR breadth and depth.

Generated by immunoSEQ multiplex PCR, the TCRdb table keeps only in-frame clones and is missing some. This table has just under 35,000 clones, 86% appearing once. V gave up 0 bases and J gave up 0 bases; unmatched junction bases: 3. Germline assignment: CDR1 MNHEY and CDR2 SVGAGI. This CDR3 has 16 residues. In regard to this clone: Its antigen is not known.

The sequencing used peripheral blood, collected on day 0 of AZD1222 vaccination. The sequence was obtained from an adult in good health. The J gene is TRBJ1-1, the V gene TRBV6-5; 8 bases are a match to TRBD1. The CDR3 DNA sequence: TGTGCCAGCAGTTACTCTCCGGGACAGGTGAACACTGAAGCTTTCTTT. Translating gives CASSYSPGQVNTEAFF.